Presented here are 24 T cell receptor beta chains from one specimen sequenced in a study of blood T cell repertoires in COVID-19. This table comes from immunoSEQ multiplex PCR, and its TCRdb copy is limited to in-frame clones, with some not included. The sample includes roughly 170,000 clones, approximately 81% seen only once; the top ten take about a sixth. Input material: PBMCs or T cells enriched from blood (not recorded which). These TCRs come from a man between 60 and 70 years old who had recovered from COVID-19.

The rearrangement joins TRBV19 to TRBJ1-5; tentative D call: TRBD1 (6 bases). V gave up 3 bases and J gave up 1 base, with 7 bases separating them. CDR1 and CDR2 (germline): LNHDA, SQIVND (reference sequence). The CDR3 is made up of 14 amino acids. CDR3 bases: TGTGCCAGTAGTATCAGGGGAAGCAATCAGCCCCAGCATTTT. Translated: CASSIRGSNQPQHF. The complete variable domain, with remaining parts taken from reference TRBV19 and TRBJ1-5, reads DGGITQSPKYLFRKEGQNVTLSCEQNLNHDAMYWYRQDPGQGLRLIYYSQIVNDFQKGDIAEGYSVSREKKESFPLTVTSAQKNPTAFYLCASSIRGSNQPQHFGDGTRLSIL.

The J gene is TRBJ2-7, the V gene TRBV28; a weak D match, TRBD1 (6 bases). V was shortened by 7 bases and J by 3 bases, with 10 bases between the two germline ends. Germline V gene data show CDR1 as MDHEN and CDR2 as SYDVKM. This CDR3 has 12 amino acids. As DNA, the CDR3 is TGTGCCAGCACCTCCAGGGGCTACGAGCAGTACTTC. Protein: CASTSRGYEQYF.

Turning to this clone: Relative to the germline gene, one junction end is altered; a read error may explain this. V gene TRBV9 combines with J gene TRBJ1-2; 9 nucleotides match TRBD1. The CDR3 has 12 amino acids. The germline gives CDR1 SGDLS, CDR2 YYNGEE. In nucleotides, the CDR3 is TGTGCCAGCAGCATCTTCGGGACAGGGTTATACTTC. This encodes CASSIFGTGLYF.

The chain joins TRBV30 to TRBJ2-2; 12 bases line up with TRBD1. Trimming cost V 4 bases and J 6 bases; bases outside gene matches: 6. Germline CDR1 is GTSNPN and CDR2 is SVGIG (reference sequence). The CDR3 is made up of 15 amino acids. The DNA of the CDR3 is TGTGCCTGGACACCGGGACAGGGGGCCTCCGGGGAGCTGTTTTTT. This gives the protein CAWTPGQGASGELFF. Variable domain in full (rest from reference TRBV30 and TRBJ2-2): SQTIHQWPATLVQPVGSPLSLECTVEGTSNPNLYWYRQAAGRGLQLLFYSVGIGQISSEVPQNLSASRPQDRQFILSSKKLLLSDSGFYLCAWTPGQGASGELFFGEGSRLTVL.

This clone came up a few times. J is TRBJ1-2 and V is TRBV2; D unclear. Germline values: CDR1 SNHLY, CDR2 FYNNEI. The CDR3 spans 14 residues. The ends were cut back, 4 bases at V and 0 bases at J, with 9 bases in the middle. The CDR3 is CASSATLANYGYTF. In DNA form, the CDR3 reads TGTGCCAGCAGTGCTACTTTGGCTAACTATGGCTACACCTTC.

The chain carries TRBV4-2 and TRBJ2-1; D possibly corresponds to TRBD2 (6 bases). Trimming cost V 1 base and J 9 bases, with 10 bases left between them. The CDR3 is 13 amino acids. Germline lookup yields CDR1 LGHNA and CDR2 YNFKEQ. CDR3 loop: CASSQGYGSEQFF. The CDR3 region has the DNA TGTGCCAGCAGCCAAGGATACGGGAGTGAGCAGTTCTTC.

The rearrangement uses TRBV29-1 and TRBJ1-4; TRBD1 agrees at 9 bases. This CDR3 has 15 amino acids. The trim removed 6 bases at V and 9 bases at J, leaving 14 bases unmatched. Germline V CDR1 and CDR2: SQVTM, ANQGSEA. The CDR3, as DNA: TGCAGCGTCTCTGTTTCGGGGACAGGGTATCAAAAACTGTTTTTT. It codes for CSVSVSGTGYQKLFF.

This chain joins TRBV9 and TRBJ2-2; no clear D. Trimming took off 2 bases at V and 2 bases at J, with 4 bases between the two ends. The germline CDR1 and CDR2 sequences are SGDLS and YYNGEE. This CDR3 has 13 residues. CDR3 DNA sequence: TGTGCCAGCAGCGTTTATAACACCGGGGAGCTGTTTTTT. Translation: CASSVYNTGELFF. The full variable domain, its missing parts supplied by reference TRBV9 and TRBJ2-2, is DSGVTQTPKHLITATGQRVTLRCSPRSGDLSVYWYQQSLDQGLQFLIQYYNGEERAKGNILERFSAQQFPDLHSELNLSSLELGDSALYFCASSVYNTGELFFGEGSRLTVL.

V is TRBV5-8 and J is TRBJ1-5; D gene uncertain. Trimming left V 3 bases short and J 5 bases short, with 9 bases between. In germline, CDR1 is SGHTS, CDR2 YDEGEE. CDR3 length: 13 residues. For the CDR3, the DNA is TGTGCCAGCAGCTCCCAGCGCGATCAGCCCCAGCATTTT. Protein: CASSSQRDQPQHF.

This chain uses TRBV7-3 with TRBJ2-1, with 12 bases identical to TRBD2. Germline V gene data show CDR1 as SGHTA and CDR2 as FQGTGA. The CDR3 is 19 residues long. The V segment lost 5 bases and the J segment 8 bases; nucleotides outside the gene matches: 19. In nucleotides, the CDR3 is TGTGCCAGCAGCCCCAGTCACAGGCGGACTAGCGGGAAATTGGATGAGCAGTTCTTC. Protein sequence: CASSPSHRRTSGKLDEQFF.

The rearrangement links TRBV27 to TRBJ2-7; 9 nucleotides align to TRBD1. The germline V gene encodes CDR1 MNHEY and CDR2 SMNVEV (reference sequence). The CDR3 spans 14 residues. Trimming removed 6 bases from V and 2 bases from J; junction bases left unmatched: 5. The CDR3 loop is CASRPGQGTYEQYF. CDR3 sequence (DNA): TGTGCCAGCAGGCCGGGACAGGGTACCTACGAGCAGTACTTC.

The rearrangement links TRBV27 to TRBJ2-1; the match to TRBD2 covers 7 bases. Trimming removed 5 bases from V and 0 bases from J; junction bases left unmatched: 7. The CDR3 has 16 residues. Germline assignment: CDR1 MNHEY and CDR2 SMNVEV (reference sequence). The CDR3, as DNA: TGTGCCAGCAGTCCACGTGGGAGGGCCTCCTACAATGAGCAGTTCTTC. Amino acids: CASSPRGRASYNEQFF.

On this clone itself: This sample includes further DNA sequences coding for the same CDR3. The CDR3 bases are TGTGCCAGCAGCCGGGACAGATATTCCTACGAGCAGTACTTC. It encodes CASSRDRYSYEQYF. The V call is TRBV3-1 (or the pseudogene TRBV3-2), the J call TRBJ2-7; 7 positions agree with TRBD1. This CDR3 spans 14 amino acids. In germline, CDR1 is LGHDT, CDR2 YNNKEL (reference sequence). V dropped 4 bases and J dropped 1; count of bases not matched to a gene: 4.

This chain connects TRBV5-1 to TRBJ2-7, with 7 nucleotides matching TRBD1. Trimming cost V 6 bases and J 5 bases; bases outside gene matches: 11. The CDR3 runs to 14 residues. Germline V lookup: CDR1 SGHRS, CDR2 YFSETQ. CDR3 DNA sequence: TGCGCCAGCAACCGCGCGACAGGGAGCCACGAGCAGTACTTC. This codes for CASNRATGSHEQYF.

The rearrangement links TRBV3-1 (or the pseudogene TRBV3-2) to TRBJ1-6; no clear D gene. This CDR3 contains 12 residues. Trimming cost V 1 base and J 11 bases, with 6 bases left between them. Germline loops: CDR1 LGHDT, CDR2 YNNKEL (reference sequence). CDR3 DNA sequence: TGTGCCAGCAGCCAAGCCCGTCCACCCCTCCACTTT. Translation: CASSQARPPLHF.

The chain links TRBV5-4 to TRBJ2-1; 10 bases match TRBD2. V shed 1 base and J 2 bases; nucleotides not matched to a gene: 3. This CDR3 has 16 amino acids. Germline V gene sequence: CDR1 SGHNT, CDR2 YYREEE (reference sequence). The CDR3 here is CASSLPSGSTYNEQFF. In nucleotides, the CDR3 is TGTGCCAGCAGCTTGCCTAGCGGGAGTACCTACAATGAGCAGTTCTTC. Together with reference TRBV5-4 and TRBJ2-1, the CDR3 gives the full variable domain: ETGVTQSPTHLIKTRGQQVTLRCSSQSGHNTVSWYQQALGQGPQFIFQYYREEENGRGNFPPRFSGLQFPNYSSELNVNALELDDSALYLCASSLPSGSTYNEQFFGPGTRLTVL.

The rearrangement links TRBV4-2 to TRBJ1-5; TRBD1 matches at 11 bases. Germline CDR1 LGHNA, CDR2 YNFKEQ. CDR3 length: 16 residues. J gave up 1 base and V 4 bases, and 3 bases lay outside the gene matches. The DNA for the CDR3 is TGTGCCAGCAGCCTAGGGACAGGGGGGAGCAATCAGCCCCAGCATTTT. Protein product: CASSLGTGGSNQPQHF.

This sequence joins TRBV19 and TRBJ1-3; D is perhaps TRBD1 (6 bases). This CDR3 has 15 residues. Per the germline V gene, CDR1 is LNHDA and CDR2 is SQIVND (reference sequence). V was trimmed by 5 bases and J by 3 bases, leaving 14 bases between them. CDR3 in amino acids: CASSPRTVLGNTIYF. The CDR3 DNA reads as TGTGCCAGTAGTCCCCGGACAGTCCTTGGAAACACCATATATTTT.

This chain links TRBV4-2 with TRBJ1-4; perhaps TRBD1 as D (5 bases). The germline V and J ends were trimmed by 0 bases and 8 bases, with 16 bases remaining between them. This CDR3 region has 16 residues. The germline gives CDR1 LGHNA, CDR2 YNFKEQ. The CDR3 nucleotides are TGTGCCAGCAGCCAAGAGTTCACCGGGGGAATAGAAAAACTGTTTTTT. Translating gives CASSQEFTGGIEKLFF.

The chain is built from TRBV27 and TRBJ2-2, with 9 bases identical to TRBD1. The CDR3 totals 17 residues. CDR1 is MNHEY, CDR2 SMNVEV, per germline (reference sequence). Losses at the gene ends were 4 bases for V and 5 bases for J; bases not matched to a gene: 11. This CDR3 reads CASSSTLDGTGTGELFF. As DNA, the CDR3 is TGTGCCAGCAGTTCTACCCTCGACGGGACAGGGACCGGGGAGCTGTTTTTT.

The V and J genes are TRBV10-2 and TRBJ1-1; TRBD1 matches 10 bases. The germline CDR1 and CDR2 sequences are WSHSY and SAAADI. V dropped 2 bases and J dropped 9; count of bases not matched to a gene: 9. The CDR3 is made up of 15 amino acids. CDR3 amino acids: CASSETDRGARKAFF. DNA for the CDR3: TGCGCCAGCAGTGAGACGGACAGGGGGGCTCGTAAAGCTTTCTTT.

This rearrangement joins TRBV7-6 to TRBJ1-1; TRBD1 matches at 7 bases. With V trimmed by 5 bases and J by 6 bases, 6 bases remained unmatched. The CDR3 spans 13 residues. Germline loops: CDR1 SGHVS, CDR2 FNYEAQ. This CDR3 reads CASSQTGVAEAFF. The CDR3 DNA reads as TGTGCCAGCAGCCAAACAGGGGTCGCTGAAGCTTTCTTT.

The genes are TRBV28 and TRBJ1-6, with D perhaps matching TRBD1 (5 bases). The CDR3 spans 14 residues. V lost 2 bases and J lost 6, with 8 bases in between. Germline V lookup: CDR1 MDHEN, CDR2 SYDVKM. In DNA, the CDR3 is TGTGCCAGCAGTTTAAACAGGCGTAATTCACCCCTCCACTTT. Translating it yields CASSLNRRNSPLHF.

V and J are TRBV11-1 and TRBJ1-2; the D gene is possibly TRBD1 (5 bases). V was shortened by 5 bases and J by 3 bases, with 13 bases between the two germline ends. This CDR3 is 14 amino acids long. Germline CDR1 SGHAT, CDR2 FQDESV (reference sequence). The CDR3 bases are TGTGCCAGCAGCCAGGGAACAGCTTACTATGGCTACACCTTC. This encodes CASSQGTAYYGYTF.